Shown below are 25 T cell receptor beta chains from a single sample sequenced in a study of blood T cell repertoires in COVID-19. Data came from immunoSEQ multiplex PCR; TCRdb stores just in-frame clones and leaves some out. Among fewer than 200,000 clones listed, about four fifths were seen once. Source material: peripheral blood. The receptors derive from an elderly woman with COVID-19, enrolled during active disease.

In its sample, this clone was seen a few times. CDR3 in amino acids: CASSLRGSRADTQYF. DNA for the CDR3: TGTGCCAGCAGCTTACGCGGGAGTAGAGCAGATACGCAGTATTTT. The V and J genes are TRBV13 and TRBJ2-3; 7 positions match TRBD2. This CDR3 has 15 residues. With V trimmed by 2 bases and J by 4 bases, 6 bases remained unmatched. Germline CDR1 PRHDT, CDR2 FYEKMQ (reference sequence).

CDR3 in DNA: TGTGCCAGCAGCTTAGATCTGAATTCACCCCTCCACTTT. Translating gives CASSLDLNSPLHF. The rearrangement links TRBV11-1 to TRBJ1-6; D is unresolved. Deletions cut 1 base from V and 7 bases from J, with 5 bases between. The CDR3 has 13 amino acids. Germline CDR1 reads SGHAT; CDR2 reads FQDESV (reference sequence).

Only a few counts were recorded for this clone. The gene calls are TRBV19 and TRBJ2-7; D is perhaps TRBD1 (6 bases). Trimming took 5 bases from V and 4 from J, leaving 18 bases between them. The CDR3 length is 15 residues. CDR1 LNHDA and CDR2 SQIVND come from the germline V gene (reference sequence). The CDR3 reads CASSSIQGFRYEQYF. The DNA for the CDR3 is TGTGCCAGTAGTTCCATACAGGGTTTCAGGTACGAGCAGTACTTC.

This clone was detected once. This rearrangement joins TRBV19 to TRBJ1-5; the match to TRBD1 covers 7 bases. V was clipped by 4 bases and J by 11 bases; unmatched bases: 14. Germline V lookup: CDR1 LNHDA, CDR2 SQIVND (reference sequence). The CDR3 consists of 15 residues. The CDR3 coding sequence is TGTGCCAGTAGTACCCGCCCCCCAGGGGGTCGAGCCCAGCATTTT. This codes for CASSTRPPGGRAQHF.

CDR3 coding DNA: TGTGCCAGCAGCTTAGCGCGCCCCCAGGGGCCTCTGTATAGCAATCAGCCCCAGCATTTT. This gives the protein CASSLARPQGPLYSNQPQHF. This chain connects TRBV7-6 to TRBJ1-5, with D possibly matching TRBD1 (6 bases). In germline, CDR1 is SGHVS, CDR2 FNYEAQ. The CDR3 has 20 residues. Trimming removed 0 bases from V and 0 bases from J, with 21 bases in between.

The chain is built from TRBV7-8 and TRBJ1-2; D remains ambiguous. Looked up from germline, CDR1 is SGHVS and CDR2 is FQNEAQ. The CDR3 extends over 14 amino acids. With 5 bases removed from V and 8 bases from J, the gap between germline ends came to 18 bases. For the CDR3, the DNA is TGTGCCAGCAGCAGCGGGGAGAAGTGGTGGGGCTACACCTTC. Protein product: CASSSGEKWWGYTF.

The genes are TRBV25-1 and TRBJ1-6; tentatively, D is TRBD1 (5 bases). From germline, CDR1 is MGHDK and CDR2 SYGVNS. This CDR3 is built from 14 residues. Trimming pared 2 bases from V and 7 bases from J, leaving 9 bases between. DNA for the CDR3: TGTGCCAGCAGTGAACTTTGGGGCAATTCACCCCTCCACTTT. This gives the protein CASSELWGNSPLHF.

The chain joins TRBV28 to TRBJ1-6, with 8 bases identical to TRBD1. This CDR3 has 15 amino acids. The V gene's germline CDR1 is MDHEN and CDR2 SYDVKM. The ends lost 5 bases at V and 9 bases at J; junction bases unmatched: 9. CDR3: CASSHGQGGPSPLHF. DNA of the CDR3: TGTGCCAGCAGTCACGGACAGGGTGGCCCTTCACCCCTCCACTTT.

The genes are TRBV5-4 and TRBJ2-3, with TRBD2 identical over 9 bases. Trimming took 4 bases from V and 5 from J; bases not matched to a gene: 8. CDR3 length: 15 residues. Germline V gene data show CDR1 as SGHNT and CDR2 as YYREEE (reference sequence). CDR3 DNA: TGTGCCAGCAGCCTCCCTAGCGGGGCAGGAGATACGCAGTATTTT. It yields the protein CASSLPSGAGDTQYF.

The chain is built from TRBV5-1 and TRBJ2-1; 9 nucleotides agree with TRBD2. The CDR3 is made up of 15 amino acids. With V trimmed by 4 bases and J by 2 bases, 4 bases remained unmatched. In germline, CDR1 is SGHRS, CDR2 YFSETQ. The CDR3 here is CASSPLAGPYNEQFF. The CDR3 DNA is TGCGCCAGCAGCCCCCTAGCGGGGCCCTACAATGAGCAGTTCTTC.

The genes are TRBV9 and TRBJ1-2; D perhaps matches TRBD1 (6 bases). The CDR3 covers 15 residues. V was cut by 0 bases and J by 0 bases, with 9 bases left in between. From germline, CDR1 is SGDLS and CDR2 YYNGEE. The DNA for the CDR3 is TGTGCCAGCAGCGTAGAACCAGGGGCTAACTATGGCTACACCTTC. Its protein product is CASSVEPGANYGYTF.

The rearrangement links TRBV19 to TRBJ2-7; possibly TRBD2 for D (6 bases). The CDR3 is 12 amino acids. Germline V CDR1 and CDR2: LNHDA, SQIVND (reference sequence). V was shortened by 6 bases and J by 6 bases, with 12 bases between the two germline ends. Here the CDR3 reads CASSAGIGEQYF. DNA for the CDR3: TGTGCCAGTAGCGCGGGGATAGGCGAGCAGTACTTC.

The chain recombines TRBV19 with TRBJ2-7; the match to TRBD2 covers 8 bases. The CDR3 runs to 14 residues. V lost 0 bases and J lost 4; bases outside the gene matches: 2. The germline V gene has CDR1 LNHDA and CDR2 SQIVND (reference sequence). The CDR3 here is CASSIETGGYEQYF. In DNA form, the CDR3 reads TGTGCCAGTAGTATAGAGACGGGGGGGTACGAGCAGTACTTC.

This chain uses TRBV19 with TRBJ1-4; maybe TRBD1 (5 bases). This CDR3 is built from 17 residues. Trimming removed 6 bases at V and 0 bases at J, with 17 bases between. Germline CDR1 reads LNHDA; CDR2 reads SQIVND (reference sequence). The CDR3 loop reads CASSVRRGGATNEKLFF. In DNA, the CDR3 is TGTGCCAGTAGCGTGAGACGTGGGGGGGCAACTAATGAAAAACTGTTTTTT.

The J gene is TRBJ2-5, the V gene TRBV7-3; weak D call: TRBD2 (6 bases). Germline V gene sequence: CDR1 SGHTA, CDR2 FQGTGA. The V end was cut by 2 bases, the J end by 2 bases, with 12 bases between. This CDR3 is 15 amino acids long. CDR3 sequence: CASSLSSGLQETQYF. The CDR3 DNA follows: TGTGCCAGCAGCTTATCCAGCGGGCTTCAAGAGACCCAGTACTTC. The variable domain in full, with the rest retrieved from reference TRBV7-3 and TRBJ2-5, is GAGVSQTPSNKVTEKGKYVELRCDPISGHTALYWYRQSLGQGPEFLIYFQGTGAADDSGLPNDRFFAVRPEGSVSTLKIQRTERGDSAVYLCASSLSSGLQETQYFGPGTRLLVL.

This clone was counted once. The chain joins TRBV10-3 to TRBJ1-1; 8 positions match TRBD1. The CDR3 covers 13 residues. J gave up 7 bases and V 6 bases, and 7 bases lay outside the gene matches. Germline V CDR1 and CDR2: ENHRY, SYGVKD. In DNA form, the CDR3 reads TGTGCCATCAGAGCAGATGGACAGGGTGAAGCTTTCTTT. The encoded protein is CAIRADGQGEAFF.

The rearrangement joins TRBV3-1 (or the pseudogene TRBV3-2) to TRBJ1-2; D is unclear. The CDR3 runs to 13 residues. Trimming stripped 4 bases from V and 1 base from J, with 7 bases between. The germline V gene encodes CDR1 LGHDT and CDR2 YNNKEL (reference sequence). The CDR3 DNA is TGTGCCAGCAGCCCTCCGTATAACTATGGCTACACCTTC. This codes for CASSPPYNYGYTF.

Many counts were recorded for this clone. The CDR3 here is CASSIWTANTGELFF. The CDR3 DNA reads TGTGCCAGTAGTATCTGGACAGCGAACACCGGGGAGCTGTTTTTT. The gene calls are TRBV19 and TRBJ2-2, with a possible D match to TRBD1 (6 bases). Per the germline V gene, CDR1 is LNHDA and CDR2 is SQIVND (reference sequence). Trimming took off 3 bases at V and 0 bases at J, with 8 bases between the two ends. The length of the CDR3 is 15 residues.

This chain links TRBV18 with TRBJ1-3, with D perhaps TRBD1 (6 bases). Germline CDR1 KGHSH, CDR2 LQKENI. The CDR3 runs 15 residues. The V gene lost 5 bases and the J gene lost 4 bases, with 15 bases spanning the gap. DNA of the CDR3: TGTGCCAGCTCAACCCGGACAGTTCTGGGAAACACCATATATTTT. It encodes CASSTRTVLGNTIYF.

DNA for the CDR3: TGTGCCACCAGTGATTGGGACAGGGGCATCAATAACTACAATGAGCAGTTCTTC. Encoded protein: CATSDWDRGINNYNEQFF. V and J are TRBV24-1 and TRBJ2-1; TRBD1 aligns across 10 bases. J gave up 3 bases and V 2 bases, and 9 bases lay outside the gene matches. CDR1 KGHDR and CDR2 SFDVKD come from the germline V gene. CDR3 length: 18 residues.

This clone was seen only a few times. This chain links TRBV3-1 (or the pseudogene TRBV3-2) with TRBJ1-6; no clear D gene. The V end was cut by 3 bases, the J end by 1 base, with 4 bases between. Per germline, CDR1 LGHDT and CDR2 YNNKEL (reference sequence). The CDR3 covers 14 residues. CDR3 coding DNA: TGTGCCAGCAGCCAGCGGTCCTATAATTCACCCCTCCACTTT. Protein product: CASSQRSYNSPLHF.

The V and J genes are TRBV27 and TRBJ1-1, with 8 positions matching TRBD1. Germline V gene lookup returns CDR1 MNHEY and CDR2 SMNVEV (reference sequence). V lost 5 bases and J lost 1; bases outside the gene matches: 21. The CDR3 extends over 20 amino acids. CDR3: CASSKGVLFGQGLKNTEAFF. The CDR3, as DNA: TGTGCCAGCAGTAAAGGGGTGTTATTCGGACAGGGTCTGAAGAACACTGAAGCTTTCTTT.

The chain has TRBV6-5 and TRBJ1-2, with D tentatively TRBD1 (5 bases). This CDR3 is 14 amino acids long. In germline, CDR1 is MNHEY, CDR2 SVGAGI. V was shortened by 7 bases and J by 2 bases, with 14 bases between the two germline ends. This chain's CDR3 is CASISGVANYGYTF. DNA for the CDR3: TGTGCCAGCATTTCGGGGGTAGCCAACTATGGCTACACCTTC.

This chain links TRBV25-1 with TRBJ2-2; possible D gene TRBD2, 5 bases. The CDR3 has 18 residues. Germline V gene sequence: CDR1 MGHDK, CDR2 SYGVNS. V was trimmed by 1 base and J by 5 bases, leaving 20 bases between them. CDR3 protein: CASSELGASPSGTGELFF. As DNA, the CDR3 is TGTGCCAGCAGTGAATTAGGCGCGTCCCCCTCGGGGACCGGGGAGCTGTTTTTT.

The chain carries TRBV5-1 and TRBJ2-7, with 10 positions matching TRBD1. The CDR3 sequence is 14 residues long. Germline loops: CDR1 SGHRS, CDR2 YFSETQ. V lost 4 bases and J lost 6; bases outside the gene matches: 7. The CDR3 bases are TGCGCCAGCAGCGTTGGGGACAGGGGTCGCGAGCAGTACTTC. As protein: CASSVGDRGREQYF.